What follows are 6 T cell receptor beta chains derived from one specimen sequenced in a study of blood T cell repertoires in COVID-19. The data were produced by immunoSEQ multiplex PCR, yet TCRdb's version contains in-frame clones alone and is incomplete. The table includes 75,000 to 95,000 clones, about 88% detected once. The sequenced sample consisted of peripheral blood. The receptors come from an elderly woman with acute or convalescent COVID-19.

This rearrangement joins TRBV7-2 to TRBJ1-1; no definite D call. The CDR3 is 17 amino acids. Trimming left V 3 bases short and J 0 bases short, with 17 bases between. Germline V gene lookup returns CDR1 SGHTA and CDR2 FQGNSA. CDR3 residues: CASSFGLFRDLNTEAFF. CDR3 nucleotide sequence: TGTGCCAGCAGCTTTGGTTTATTTAGAGATCTGAACACTGAAGCTTTCTTT.

V gene TRBV7-3 combines with J gene TRBJ1-2; TRBD1 agrees at 9 bases. J gave up 9 bases and V 4 bases, and 6 bases lay outside the gene matches. Germline CDR1 SGHTA, CDR2 FQGTGA. This CDR3 is 13 amino acids long. The CDR3 nucleotides are TGTGCCAGCAGCTACGACAGGGGGACAAGCTACACCTTC. Its translation is CASSYDRGTSYTF.

The chain uses TRBV10-3 and TRBJ2-7; 7 bases agree with TRBD2. This CDR3 region has 16 residues. Per germline, CDR1 ENHRY and CDR2 SYGVKD. Trimming cost V 2 bases and J 3 bases; bases outside gene matches: 10. The DNA for the CDR3 is TGTGCCATCAGTGAGCCGGGACTACCAGAACGCTACGAGCAGTACTTC. Translated, it gives CAISEPGLPERYEQYF.

In this sample, this clone turned up once. The chain links TRBV6-2 or TRBV6-3 to TRBJ2-7; 8 bases fit TRBD2. The CDR3 is 14 amino acids. Trimming removed 2 bases from V and 2 bases from J; junction bases left unmatched: 2. Germline loops: CDR1 MNHEY, CDR2 SVGEGT. The CDR3 region has the DNA TGTGCCAGCAGTTACAACGGGGGGGCCTACGAGCAGTACTTC. It specifies CASSYNGGAYEQYF.

The genes are TRBV10-2 and TRBJ1-6; possible D gene TRBD1, 5 bases. The germline V and J ends were trimmed by 2 bases and 14 bases, with 10 bases remaining between them. This CDR3 comprises 12 residues. Germline CDR1 reads WSHSY; CDR2 reads SAAADI. CDR3 in amino acids: CASSERGSALHF. CDR3 DNA: TGCGCCAGCAGTGAGCGGGGGTCGGCCCTCCACTTT.

The CDR3 is CASSLVGPDYNEQFF. DNA of the CDR3: TGTGCCAGCAGCTTAGTGGGGCCCGACTACAATGAGCAGTTCTTC. The chain employs TRBV13 and TRBJ2-1; maybe TRBD1 (5 bases). CDR1 and CDR2 (germline): PRHDT, FYEKMQ (reference sequence). Trimming took 1 base from V and 3 from J, leaving 10 bases between them. The CDR3 has 15 amino acids.